The next 5 T cell receptor beta chains were all read from a single sample in a study of blood T cell repertoires in COVID-19. Profiled with immunoSEQ multiplex PCR; TCRdb holds only in-frame clones, not every one. The profile covers roughly 250,000 clones, with around 85% appearing a single time and 2.5% to 3.5% taken by the ten largest. Sequenced sample: PBMCs or T cells enriched from blood (not recorded which). These receptor sequences come from a woman aged 40 to 49 with acute COVID-19.

This clone was seen only once. The genes are TRBV29-1 and TRBJ2-3; TRBD1 is a possible D gene (6 bases). In germline, CDR1 is SQVTM, CDR2 ANQGSEA. The CDR3 runs to 10 residues. The germline V and J ends were trimmed by 7 bases and 6 bases, with 8 bases remaining between them. The CDR3: CSDREDTQYF. CDR3 nucleotides: TGCAGCGACAGGGAGGATACGCAGTATTTT.

This clone was detected once. The CDR3: CASSLPTQGTEAFF. In DNA, the CDR3 is TGTGCCAGCAGCTTACCGACACAGGGGACTGAAGCTTTCTTT. The chain carries TRBV7-2 and TRBJ1-1; TRBD1 aligns across 7 bases. This CDR3 is 14 amino acids long. Trimming cost V 2 bases and J 5 bases; bases outside gene matches: 5. The germline gives CDR1 SGHTA, CDR2 FQGNSA.

V usage is TRBV25-1 and J usage is TRBJ2-7, with D possibly being TRBD1 (5 bases). CDR1 is MGHDK, CDR2 SYGVNS, per germline. V was trimmed by 4 bases and J by 0 bases, leaving 16 bases between them. CDR3 length equals 16 residues. CDR3 DNA: TGTGCCAGCAGTGCCCGACAGTCCATTAGCTCCTACGAGCAGTACTTC. This sequence encodes CASSARQSISSYEQYF.

This clone was counted once. The chain has TRBV20-1 and TRBJ2-5, with D possibly being TRBD2 (7 bases). The CDR3 consists of 15 residues. Per germline, CDR1 DFQATT and CDR2 SNEGSKA (reference sequence). The V end lost 3 bases, the J end lost 4 bases, and 18 bases lay between the germline ends. CDR3 nucleotides: TGCAGTGCTAGTGACGCGCGCGGGGGCGGAGAGACCCAGTACTTC. Its protein product is CSASDARGGGETQYF.

The V call is TRBV11-3, the J call TRBJ1-3; no firm D call. V shed 4 bases and J shed 0 bases, with 7 bases lying between them. Germline V CDR1 and CDR2: SGHNT, YENEEA. The CDR3 consists of 14 residues. This CDR3 is CASSSVVSGNTIYF. Written as DNA, the CDR3 is TGTGCCAGCAGCTCAGTCGTCTCTGGAAACACCATATATTTT.